This entry features one T cell receptor beta chain sequence. CDR1 and CDR2 (germline): SNHLY, FYNNEI. Trimming removed 5 bases from V and 4 bases from J, with 18 bases in between. This CDR3 spans 16 amino acids. This record comes from a study of cytomegalovirus exposure and HLA in healthy donors. The PCR used 60 Vbeta and 13 Jbeta primers. Data came from immunoSEQ multiplex PCR; TCRdb stores just in-frame clones and leaves some out. The repertoire holds some 92,000 clones, with around 75% as singletons. The chain recombines TRBV2 with TRBJ2-1, with D uncertain. The TCR comes from a man between 18 and 35 years old in good health and CMV-seropositive. Input material: PBMCs. CDR3 protein: CASSRPLESPYNEQFF. The CDR3 region has the DNA TGTGCCAGCAGTCGACCTCTAGAGTCACCTTACAATGAGCAGTTCTTC.